Below, 12 T cell receptor beta chains from the same sample are listed, as sequenced in a study of T cells in Graves' hyperthyroidism and ophthalmopathy. Template material for amplifying TCR beta CDR3 regions consisted of RNA transcripts. The study used the HTBI primer set for a first-round RT-PCR of the TCR CDR3. MiXCR, applied by TCRdb to the multiplex PCR reads, yields one record per CDR3 protein. The repertoire consists of more than 500,000 distinct CDR3 sequences, with around 15% occurring once and the leading ten covering 3.5% to 4%. Sequenced sample: blood. Receptors originate from a woman younger than 45 with Graves' hyperthyroidism.

This clonotype was observed a handful of times. This chain connects TRBV13 to TRBJ2-5; 9 nucleotides align to TRBD1. The CDR3 is made up of 15 amino acids. J was trimmed by 7 bases and V by 4 bases; bases with no gene match: 10. Germline values: CDR1 PRHDT, CDR2 FYEKMQ (reference sequence). The CDR3 DNA sequence: TGTGCCAGCAGCTCGAACTGGGACAGGGTAATGACCCAGTACTTC. This codes for CASSSNWDRVMTQYF.

This clonotype was observed many times. The chain combines TRBV30 with TRBJ1-1; D not certain. This CDR3 spans 14 amino acids. Between the trimmed V and J ends, which lost 7 bases and 2 bases, there was a span of 17 bases. Germline CDR1 and CDR2: GTSNPN and SVGIG (reference sequence). The CDR3 DNA is TGTGCCTCACAAAACGAGACCCTCAACACTGAAGCTTTCTTT. Its translation is CASQNETLNTEAFF.

This clonotype was seen many times. This chain joins TRBV12-3 or TRBV12-4 and TRBJ1-1; a weak D match, TRBD1 (6 bases). V dropped 3 bases and J dropped 8 bases, with 25 bases sitting between them. This CDR3 has 17 amino acids. CDR3 in DNA: TGTGCCAGCAGTTTTGATATAAAGGGGACAAGGAACCGAGAAGCTTTCTTT. It translates to CASSFDIKGTRNREAFF.

In this sample, this clonotype turned up many times. V gene TRBV20-1 combines with J gene TRBJ2-1; D unresolved. Germline-derived CDR1 and CDR2 are DFQATT and SNEGSKA (reference sequence). V shed 4 bases and J shed 8 bases, with 6 bases lying between them. The CDR3 is 10 residues long. The CDR3 bases are TGCAGTGCTACGGCCCATGAGCAGTTCTTC. It encodes CSATAHEQFF.

The chain is built from TRBV11-1 and TRBJ2-2, with 14 bases lining up with TRBD2. In germline, CDR1 is SGHAT, CDR2 FQDESV (reference sequence). The CDR3 contains 20 residues. The V gene end was trimmed by 6 bases and the J gene end by 0 bases; junction bases not matched to a gene: 12. The CDR3 is CASSLSGTGLAGANTGELFF. The DNA of the CDR3 is TGTGCCAGCAGTCTCTCTGGGACGGGACTAGCGGGGGCGAACACCGGGGAGCTGTTTTTT.

This clonotype was seen repeatedly, ten times or more. This chain connects TRBV27 to TRBJ1-2; TRBD1 matches 9 bases. The CDR3 consists of 14 residues. Germline CDR1 MNHEY, CDR2 SMNVEV (reference sequence). The ends lost 5 bases at V and 3 bases at J; junction bases unmatched: 4. CDR3 sequence (DNA): TGTGCCAGCAGTAGGACAGGGGCTTACTATGGCTACACCTTC. It translates to CASSRTGAYYGYTF.

This clonotype has just a few counts. The J gene is TRBJ1-6, the V gene TRBV5-1; 7 bases are shared with TRBD1. The germline gives CDR1 SGHRS, CDR2 YFSETQ. Germline trimming cut 0 bases from V and 5 bases from J; bases unmatched to any gene: 5. This CDR3 comprises 16 residues. The CDR3 DNA sequence: TGCGCCAGCAGCTTGGTAGGGGGCGCAAATAATTCACCCCTCCACTTT. As protein: CASSLVGGANNSPLHF.

This clonotype has only a few counts. The chain has TRBV29-1 and TRBJ2-7, with 13 bases aligning to TRBD2. From germline, CDR1 is SQVTM and CDR2 ANQGSEA. The V gene end was trimmed by 6 bases and the J gene end by 7 bases; junction bases not matched to a gene: 3. The CDR3 extends over 12 amino acids. In nucleotides, the CDR3 is TGCAGCGTAAGGACTAGCGGGAGAGAGCAGTACTTC. Protein product: CSVRTSGREQYF.

As for this clonotype: Mismatch with germline at one junction end may stem from a read error. The chain recombines TRBV27 with TRBJ2-7, with 7 bases lining up with TRBD2. The germline V gene has CDR1 MNHEY and CDR2 SMNVEV (reference sequence). The CDR3 totals 15 residues. This chain's CDR3 is CAGSGGGRRDYEQYF. For the CDR3, the DNA is TGTGCCGGCAGTGGGGGAGGGAGAAGGGACTACGAGCAGTACTTC.

At least ten counts were recorded for this clonotype. The rearrangement joins TRBV7-2 to TRBJ2-3; D uncertain. The CDR3 has 14 amino acids. The V gene lost 5 bases and the J gene lost 3 bases, with 12 bases spanning the gap. Looked up from germline, CDR1 is SGHTA and CDR2 is FQGNSA. CDR3 sequence: CASSRTLTTDTQYF. Written as DNA, the CDR3 is TGTGCCAGCAGCCGTACTTTGACAACAGATACGCAGTATTTT.

This clonotype was seen a few times. V usage is TRBV7-9 and J usage is TRBJ2-3, with D possibly being TRBD2 (6 bases). The germline V gene has CDR1 SEHNR and CDR2 FQNEAQ (reference sequence). The CDR3 is made up of 15 amino acids. V was cut by 5 bases and J by 8 bases, with 20 bases left in between. DNA for the CDR3: TGTGCCAGCAGCGAAATCACCGGGGGACCGGGTACGCAGTATTTT. This sequence encodes CASSEITGGPGTQYF.

This clonotype showed up just a few times. V is TRBV19 and J is TRBJ2-1, with 7 bases identical to TRBD1. Losses at the gene ends were 3 bases for V and 10 bases for J; bases not matched to a gene: 6. The germline gives CDR1 LNHDA, CDR2 SQIVND (reference sequence). The CDR3 spans 13 residues. The CDR3 sequence: CASSITGAEEQFF. The CDR3 DNA is TGTGCCAGTAGTATTACAGGGGCCGAGGAGCAGTTCTTC.